Shown below are 20 T cell receptor beta chains from a single sample sequenced in a study of response to subunit inactivated influenza vaccine. Using its own MiXCR run on the RT-PCR reads, TCRdb lists one record per CDR3 protein. This sample carries 710,000 or so distinct CDR3 sequences, 15% to 19% of them seen once, and the ten largest clones take 11%. Sequencing used PBMCs from blood, obtained roughly 13 days after vaccination. The source of these receptors is a man aged 50 to 59 who received an inactivated influenza vaccine.

This clonotype was observed a few times. The V call is TRBV7-2, the J call TRBJ2-7; 9 bases line up with TRBD1. Unmatched junction bases numbered 10, after V lost 5 bases and J lost 2 bases. Per the germline V gene, CDR1 is SGHTA and CDR2 is FQGNSA. There are 16 residues in the CDR3. CDR3 sequence reads: CASSTPTGGAAYEQYF. The CDR3 nucleotides are TGTGCCAGCAGCACCCCGACAGGGGGGGCGGCCTACGAGCAGTACTTC.

The CDR3 nucleotides are TGTGCCAGCAGCCAAGACGGGGGCATACTAGGCATTCAGTACTTC. It codes for CASSQDGGILGIQYF. This rearrangement joins TRBV3-1 to TRBJ2-4; D possibly matches TRBD1 or TRBD2 (6 bases each). This CDR3 has 15 amino acids. The V end was cut by 0 bases, the J end by 9 bases, with 15 bases between. Germline-derived CDR1 and CDR2 are LGHDT and YNNKEL (reference sequence).

This clonotype was seen repeatedly, ten times or more. V is TRBV4-2 and J is TRBJ2-5; 7 bases line up with TRBD2. Germline V gives CDR1 LGHNA, CDR2 YNFKEQ. Trimming took 3 bases from V and 1 from J; bases not matched to a gene: 5. The CDR3 covers 15 residues. This CDR3 reads CASSHLAEFQETQYF. The DNA of the CDR3 is TGTGCCAGCAGCCACCTAGCGGAGTTCCAAGAGACCCAGTACTTC.

This chain connects TRBV4-3 to TRBJ2-7, with 8 bases matching TRBD1. The CDR3 loop spans 14 amino acids. V lost 2 bases and J lost 5; bases outside the gene matches: 5. The germline V gene encodes CDR1 LGHNA and CDR2 YSLEER. The CDR3 DNA reads as TGCGCCAGCAGCCAAAGGACAGGGTTCCACGAGCAGTACTTC. Amino acids: CASSQRTGFHEQYF.

The genes are TRBV7-8 and TRBJ2-1; 9 bases are shared with TRBD2. This CDR3 has 19 amino acids. Per the germline V gene, CDR1 is SGHVS and CDR2 is FQNEAQ. J gave up 1 base and V 5 bases, and 15 bases lay outside the gene matches. The CDR3 DNA reads as TGTGCCAGCAGCAACACCCAAGCTAGCGGGAAGGGGTCCTACAATGAGCAGTTCTTC. Encoded protein: CASSNTQASGKGSYNEQFF.

V gene TRBV7-2 combines with J gene TRBJ2-7; 11 nucleotides agree with TRBD2. With V trimmed by 6 bases and J by 1 base, 5 bases remained unmatched. Per germline, CDR1 SGHTA and CDR2 FQGNSA. CDR3 length equals 15 residues. The CDR3 protein is CASRESSGRSYEQYF. The CDR3 DNA is TGTGCCAGCAGGGAGTCTAGCGGGAGGTCCTACGAGCAGTACTTC.

The sample holds a few counts of this clonotype. This rearrangement joins TRBV11-1 to TRBJ2-2; 11 positions match TRBD1. The germline V gene encodes CDR1 SGHAT and CDR2 FQDESV (reference sequence). CDR3 length: 18 residues. The junction had 7 bases not matched to a gene; V was cut back by 4 bases and J by 0 bases. The CDR3 here is CASSWTGTGGPNTGELFF. The DNA of the CDR3 is TGTGCCAGCAGCTGGACCGGGACAGGGGGTCCGAACACCGGGGAGCTGTTTTTT.

This rearrangement joins TRBV30 to TRBJ1-4, with TRBD1 matching over 9 bases. Germline assignment: CDR1 GTSNPN and CDR2 SVGIG (reference sequence). The length of the CDR3 is 16 residues. J gave up 7 bases and V 2 bases, and 11 bases lay outside the gene matches. The CDR3 DNA sequence: TGTGCCTGGAGTAGCCCCTCCGGGACAGGGACTGAAAAACTGTTTTTT. It translates to CAWSSPSGTGTEKLFF.

This clonotype has a count of ten or more. The V and J genes are TRBV29-1 and TRBJ1-4; TRBD1 matches 7 bases. The CDR3 length is 13 residues. Trimming at V came to 6 bases and at J to 7 bases, leaving 8 bases not matched to a gene. Germline values: CDR1 SQVTM, CDR2 ANQGSEA. In DNA, the CDR3 is TGCAGCGTAACAGGGGCCGGGGGTGAAAAACTGTTTTTT. This sequence encodes CSVTGAGGEKLFF.

Notes on this clonotype: A read error may be the cause here, since a much bigger clone is one base away. The rearrangement links TRBV10-3 to TRBJ2-1; 9 bases line up with TRBD2. There are 15 residues in the CDR3. Germline CDR1 ENHRY, CDR2 SYGVKD. The CDR3 is CALSKAVTSGNEQFF. The CDR3 coding sequence is TGTGCCCTCAGCAAAGCAGTGACTAGCGGCAATGAGCAGTTCTTC.

The CDR3: CASKRGRVTDTQYF. DNA of the CDR3: TGTGCCAGCAAGAGGGGCAGGGTCACAGATACGCAGTATTTT. The genes are TRBV6-1 and TRBJ2-3; the D call may be TRBD1 or TRBD2 (5 bases each). The CDR3 runs 14 residues. Trimming pared 7 bases from V and 2 bases from J, leaving 13 bases between. Germline CDR1 MNHNS, CDR2 SASEGT.

The chain recombines TRBV10-3 with TRBJ1-5; possible D gene TRBD1, 6 bases. Germline V CDR1 and CDR2: ENHRY, SYGVKD. With 3 bases removed from V and 6 bases from J, the gap between germline ends came to 15 bases. This CDR3 has 15 amino acids. CDR3 sequence (DNA): TGTGCCATCAGTGAAAGTAGCCAGGGGCCTCAGCCCCAGCATTTT. It yields the protein CAISESSQGPQPQHF.

The chain links TRBV27 to TRBJ2-7; TRBD2 aligns across 7 bases. There are 14 residues in the CDR3. Looked up from germline, CDR1 is MNHEY and CDR2 is SMNVEV (reference sequence). Trimming at V came to 5 bases and at J to 0 bases, leaving 4 bases not matched to a gene. CDR3 bases: TGTGCCAGCAGTGGGGGGGACTACTCCTACGAGCAGTACTTC. This gives the protein CASSGGDYSYEQYF.

J is TRBJ2-1 and V is TRBV4-2; the D gene is possibly TRBD2 (6 bases). The CDR3 has 15 residues. Trimming removed 0 bases at V and 6 bases at J, with 12 bases between. The germline CDR1 and CDR2 sequences are LGHNA and YNFKEQ. CDR3 DNA sequence: TGTGCCAGCAGCCAAGATAGACTAGTTGGCAATGAGCAGTTCTTC. Its translation: CASSQDRLVGNEQFF.

On this clonotype: The junction departs from the called germline gene at one end, perhaps through a read error. The chain has TRBV7-3 and TRBJ1-1; 12 bases match TRBD1. This CDR3 has 18 residues. Looked up from germline, CDR1 is SGHTA and CDR2 is FQGTGA. The CDR3 region is CASSLTGGQGATYTEAFF. CDR3 bases: TGTGCCAGCAGCCTAACCGGGGGACAGGGGGCAACTTACACTGAAGCTTTCTTT.

This clonotype was observed a few times. The chain is built from TRBV4-2 and TRBJ1-5; the D gene is possibly TRBD1 (6 bases). The CDR3 covers 15 residues. CDR1 and CDR2 from the germline V gene are LGHNA and YNFKEQ. Trimming stripped 0 bases from V and 4 bases from J, with 10 bases between. As DNA, the CDR3 is TGTGCCAGCAGCCAAGATGGACAGAAAAATCAGCCCCAGCATTTT. Encoded protein: CASSQDGQKNQPQHF.

This rearrangement joins TRBV6-2 or TRBV6-3 to TRBJ2-5; 7 bases are shared with TRBD1. The CDR3 is made up of 14 amino acids. V shed 4 bases, J shed 9 bases, and the junction held 11 bases outside the gene matches. From germline, CDR1 is MNHEY and CDR2 SVGEGT. The CDR3 DNA is TGTGCCAGCAGTTTAAGACAGGGTCCGGCGGCCCAGTACTTC. Its protein is CASSLRQGPAAQYF.

CDR3 loop: CASSTKRGVHEQYF. The CDR3 DNA follows: TGTGCCAGCAGTACCAAGCGGGGGGTCCACGAGCAGTACTTC. V is TRBV6-1 and J is TRBJ2-7; 9 bases are a match to TRBD2. Looked up from germline, CDR1 is MNHNS and CDR2 is SASEGT. The length of the CDR3 is 14 residues. J gave up 5 bases and V 5 bases, and 7 bases lay outside the gene matches.

This clonotype was seen at least ten times. The chain joins TRBV20-1 to TRBJ2-3; no definite D call. Germline V gene data show CDR1 as DFQATT and CDR2 as SNEGSKA (reference sequence). CDR3 length: 14 amino acids. Trimming took 1 base from V and 4 from J, leaving 12 bases between them. CDR3 bases: TGCAGTGCTAGAGTTCCTGGATTATCAGATACGCAGTATTTT. This gives the protein CSARVPGLSDTQYF.

A few counts support this clonotype. The chain recombines TRBV29-1 with TRBJ2-7; tentatively, D is TRBD1 (7 bases). The CDR3 has 12 amino acids. Germline lookup yields CDR1 SQVTM and CDR2 ANQGSEA. The germline V and J ends were trimmed by 4 bases and 7 bases, with 14 bases remaining between them. CDR3 sequence: CSVGQGGVEQYF. The DNA for the CDR3 is TGCAGCGTTGGCCAGGGGGGCGTGGAGCAGTACTTC.